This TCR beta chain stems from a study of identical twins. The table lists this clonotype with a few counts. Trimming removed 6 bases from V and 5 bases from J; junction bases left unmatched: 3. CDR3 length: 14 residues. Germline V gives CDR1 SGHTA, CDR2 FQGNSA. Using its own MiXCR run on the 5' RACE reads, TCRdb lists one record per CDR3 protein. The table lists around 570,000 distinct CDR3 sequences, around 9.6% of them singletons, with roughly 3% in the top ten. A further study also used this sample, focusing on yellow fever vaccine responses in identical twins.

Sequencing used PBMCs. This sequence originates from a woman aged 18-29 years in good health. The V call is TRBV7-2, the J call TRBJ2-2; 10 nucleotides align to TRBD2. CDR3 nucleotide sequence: TGTGCCAGCAGGGGTAGCGGGAGGACCGGGGAGCTGTTTTTT. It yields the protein CASRGSGRTGELFF.